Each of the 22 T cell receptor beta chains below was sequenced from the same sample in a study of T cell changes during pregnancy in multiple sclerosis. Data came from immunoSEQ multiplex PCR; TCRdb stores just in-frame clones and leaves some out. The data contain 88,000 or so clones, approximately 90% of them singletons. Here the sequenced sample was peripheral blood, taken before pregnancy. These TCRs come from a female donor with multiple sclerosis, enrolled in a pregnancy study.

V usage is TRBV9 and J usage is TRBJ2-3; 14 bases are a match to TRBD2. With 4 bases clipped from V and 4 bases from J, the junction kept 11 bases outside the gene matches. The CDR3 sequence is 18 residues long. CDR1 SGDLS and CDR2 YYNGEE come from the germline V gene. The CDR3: CASSTRLAGGLPPDTQYF. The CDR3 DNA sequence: TGTGCCAGCAGCACCCGACTAGCGGGGGGGCTTCCGCCAGATACGCAGTATTTT.

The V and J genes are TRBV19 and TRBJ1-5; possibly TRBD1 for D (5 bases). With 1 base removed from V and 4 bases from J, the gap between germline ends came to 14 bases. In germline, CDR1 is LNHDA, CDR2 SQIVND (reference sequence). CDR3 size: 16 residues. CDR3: CASSIGPGGGNQPQHF. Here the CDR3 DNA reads TGTGCCAGTAGTATAGGTCCAGGCGGGGGGAATCAGCCCCAGCATTTT. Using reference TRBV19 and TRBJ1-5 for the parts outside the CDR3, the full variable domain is DGGITQSPKYLFRKEGQNVTLSCEQNLNHDAMYWYRQDPGQGLRLIYYSQIVNDFQKGDIAEGYSVSREKKESFPLTVTSAQKNPTAFYLCASSIGPGGGNQPQHFGDGTRLSIL.

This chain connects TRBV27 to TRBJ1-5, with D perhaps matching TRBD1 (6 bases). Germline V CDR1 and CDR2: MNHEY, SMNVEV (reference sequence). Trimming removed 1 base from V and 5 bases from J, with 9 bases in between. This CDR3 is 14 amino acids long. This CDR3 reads CASSLLAGDQPQHF. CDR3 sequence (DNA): TGTGCCAGCAGTTTATTGGCAGGGGATCAGCCCCAGCATTTT.

Here the CDR3 DNA reads TGTGCCAGCGAGGACAGGGAAGGCGAGCAGTACTTC. Translating gives CASEDREGEQYF. The V call is TRBV7-9, the J call TRBJ2-7; 8 bases line up with TRBD1. The V and J ends lost 8 bases and 6 bases, in that order; junction bases with no gene match: 6. The CDR3 is 12 residues long. The V gene's germline CDR1 is SEHNR and CDR2 FQNEAQ (reference sequence).

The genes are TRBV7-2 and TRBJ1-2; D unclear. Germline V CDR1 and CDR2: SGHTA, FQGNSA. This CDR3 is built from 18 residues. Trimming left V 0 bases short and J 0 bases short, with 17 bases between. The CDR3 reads CASSLAHGSAPTNYGYTF. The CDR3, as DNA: TGTGCCAGCAGCTTAGCTCACGGCAGCGCCCCTACTAACTATGGCTACACCTTC.

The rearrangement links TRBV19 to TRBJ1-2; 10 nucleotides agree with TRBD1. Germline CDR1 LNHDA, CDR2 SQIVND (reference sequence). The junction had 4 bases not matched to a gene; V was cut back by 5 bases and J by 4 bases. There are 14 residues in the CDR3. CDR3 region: CASSPRTGGYGYTF. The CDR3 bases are TGTGCCAGTAGTCCCAGGACAGGGGGCTATGGCTACACCTTC.

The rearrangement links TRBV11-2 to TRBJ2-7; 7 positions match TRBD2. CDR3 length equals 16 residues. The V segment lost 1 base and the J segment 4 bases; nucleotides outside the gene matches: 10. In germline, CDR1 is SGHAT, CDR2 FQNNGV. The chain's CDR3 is CASSLGNRASGYEQYF. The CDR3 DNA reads TGTGCCAGCAGCTTAGGTAATCGGGCTAGCGGTTACGAGCAGTACTTC.

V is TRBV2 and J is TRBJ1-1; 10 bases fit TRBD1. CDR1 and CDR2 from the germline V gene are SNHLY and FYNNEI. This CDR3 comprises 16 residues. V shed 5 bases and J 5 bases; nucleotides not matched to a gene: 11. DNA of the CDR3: TGTGCCAGCAGTCAACCTCCCGGGACAGGGGATACTGAAGCTTTCTTT. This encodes CASSQPPGTGDTEAFF.

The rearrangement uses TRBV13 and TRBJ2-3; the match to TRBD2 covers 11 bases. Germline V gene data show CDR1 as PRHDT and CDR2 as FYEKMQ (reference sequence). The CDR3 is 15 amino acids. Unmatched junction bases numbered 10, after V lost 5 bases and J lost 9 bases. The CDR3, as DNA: TGTGCCAGCAGCCCCCGGGGTAGCGGGGGGGACACGCAGTATTTT. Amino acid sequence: CASSPRGSGGDTQYF.

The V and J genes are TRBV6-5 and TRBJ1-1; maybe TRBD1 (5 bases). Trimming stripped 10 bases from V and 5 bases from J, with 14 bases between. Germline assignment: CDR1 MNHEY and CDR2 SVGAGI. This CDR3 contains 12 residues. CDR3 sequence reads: CATLGGGTEAFF. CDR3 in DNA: TGTGCCACCCTCGGTGGGGGGACTGAAGCTTTCTTT.

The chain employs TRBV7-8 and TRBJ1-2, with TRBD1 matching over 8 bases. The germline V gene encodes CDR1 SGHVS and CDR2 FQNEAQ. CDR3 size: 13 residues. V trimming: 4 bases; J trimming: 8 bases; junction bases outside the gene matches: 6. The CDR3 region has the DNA TGTGCCAGCAGCTCTGACAGGGGTCAAGGCTACACCTTC. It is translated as CASSSDRGQGYTF.

The CDR3 DNA sequence: TGTGCCAGCAGGCCTAGCGGGGGAACCGTCACAGATACGCAGTATTTT. It translates to CASRPSGGTVTDTQYF. J is TRBJ2-3 and V is TRBV6-4, with TRBD2 matching 10 bases. J gave up 2 bases and V 6 bases, and 8 bases lay outside the gene matches. This CDR3 is built from 16 residues. Germline V gene data show CDR1 as MRHNA and CDR2 as SNTAGT.

CDR3 sequence (DNA): TGTGCCAGCAGACTAGCGGCGAAACAAGAGACCCAGTACTTC. This sequence encodes CASRLAAKQETQYF. J is TRBJ2-5 and V is TRBV2, with 8 bases that match TRBD2. Per the germline V gene, CDR1 is SNHLY and CDR2 is FYNNEI. This CDR3 comprises 14 residues. The V gene end was trimmed by 6 bases and the J gene end by 2 bases; junction bases not matched to a gene: 5.

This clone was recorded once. The CDR3 loop is CASSGTDPYGELFF. The CDR3 nucleotides read TGTGCCAGCAGTGGGACAGACCCGTACGGGGAGCTGTTTTTT. This chain links TRBV27 with TRBJ2-2; TRBD1 matches at 7 bases. The V gene's germline CDR1 is MNHEY and CDR2 SMNVEV (reference sequence). V lost 5 bases to trimming and J lost 7 bases; unmatched junction nucleotides: 7. This CDR3 is 14 amino acids long.

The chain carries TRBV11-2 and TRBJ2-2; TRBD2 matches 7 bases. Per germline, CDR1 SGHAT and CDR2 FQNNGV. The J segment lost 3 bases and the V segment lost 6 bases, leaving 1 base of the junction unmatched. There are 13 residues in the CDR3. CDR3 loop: CASRGRDTGELFF. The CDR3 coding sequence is TGTGCCAGCAGGGGGAGGGACACCGGGGAGCTGTTTTTT.

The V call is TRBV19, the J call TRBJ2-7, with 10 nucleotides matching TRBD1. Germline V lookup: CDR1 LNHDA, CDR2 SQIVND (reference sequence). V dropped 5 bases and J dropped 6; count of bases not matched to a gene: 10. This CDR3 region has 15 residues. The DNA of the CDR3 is TGTGCCAGTAGTCCTTCCGACAGGGGGCGCGGCGAGCAGTACTTC. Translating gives CASSPSDRGRGEQYF. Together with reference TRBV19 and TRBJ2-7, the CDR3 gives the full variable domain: DGGITQSPKYLFRKEGQNVTLSCEQNLNHDAMYWYRQDPGQGLRLIYYSQIVNDFQKGDIAEGYSVSREKKESFPLTVTSAQKNPTAFYLCASSPSDRGRGEQYFGPGTRLTVT.

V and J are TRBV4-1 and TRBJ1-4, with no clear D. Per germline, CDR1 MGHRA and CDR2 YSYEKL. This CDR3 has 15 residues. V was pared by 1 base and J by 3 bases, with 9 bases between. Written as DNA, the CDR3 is TGCGCCAGCAGCCAAGGCTCTAATGCTAATGAAAAACTGTTTTTT. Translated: CASSQGSNANEKLFF.

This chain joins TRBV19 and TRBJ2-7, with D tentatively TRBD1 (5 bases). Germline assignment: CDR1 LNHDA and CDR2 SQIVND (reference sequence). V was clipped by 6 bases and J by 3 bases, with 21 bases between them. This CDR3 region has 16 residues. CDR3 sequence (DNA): TGTGCCAGTAGCTCGCTTCGGGCAGGGAATTTCTACGAGCAGTACTTC. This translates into CASSSLRAGNFYEQYF.

CDR3 sequence (DNA): TGTGCCAGCAGCTTAGATAATAGGAACACTGAAGCTTTCTTT. Its translation is CASSLDNRNTEAFF. J is TRBJ1-1 and V is TRBV7-2; D remains unclear. The CDR3 loop spans 14 amino acids. The germline V gene has CDR1 SGHTA and CDR2 FQGNSA. The V gene lost 1 base and the J gene lost 1 base, with 7 bases spanning the gap.

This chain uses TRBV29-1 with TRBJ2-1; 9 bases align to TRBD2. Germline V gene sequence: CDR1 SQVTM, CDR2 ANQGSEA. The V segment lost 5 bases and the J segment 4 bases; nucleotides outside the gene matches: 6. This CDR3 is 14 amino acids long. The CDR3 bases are TGCAGCGTTCAAAGCGGGGGGATTTACAATGAGCAGTTCTTC. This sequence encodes CSVQSGGIYNEQFF.

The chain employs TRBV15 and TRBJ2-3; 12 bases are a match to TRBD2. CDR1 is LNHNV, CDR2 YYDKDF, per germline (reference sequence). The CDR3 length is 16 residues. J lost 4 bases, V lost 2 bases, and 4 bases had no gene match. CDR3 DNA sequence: TGTGCCACCAGCAGACGACTAGCGGGGGCTCCAGATACGCAGTATTTT. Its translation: CATSRRLAGAPDTQYF.

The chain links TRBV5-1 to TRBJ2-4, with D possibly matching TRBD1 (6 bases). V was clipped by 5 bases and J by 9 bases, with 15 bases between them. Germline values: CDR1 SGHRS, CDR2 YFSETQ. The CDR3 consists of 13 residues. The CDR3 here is CASSSQGSGIQYF. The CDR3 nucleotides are TGCGCCAGCAGTTCCCAGGGGTCCGGCATTCAGTACTTC. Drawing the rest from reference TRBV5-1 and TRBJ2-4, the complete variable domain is KAGVTQTPRYLIKTRGQQVTLSCSPISGHRSVSWYQQTPGQGLQFLFEYFSETQRNKGNFPGRFSGRQFSNSRSEMNVSTLELGDSALYLCASSSQGSGIQYFGAGTRLSVL.